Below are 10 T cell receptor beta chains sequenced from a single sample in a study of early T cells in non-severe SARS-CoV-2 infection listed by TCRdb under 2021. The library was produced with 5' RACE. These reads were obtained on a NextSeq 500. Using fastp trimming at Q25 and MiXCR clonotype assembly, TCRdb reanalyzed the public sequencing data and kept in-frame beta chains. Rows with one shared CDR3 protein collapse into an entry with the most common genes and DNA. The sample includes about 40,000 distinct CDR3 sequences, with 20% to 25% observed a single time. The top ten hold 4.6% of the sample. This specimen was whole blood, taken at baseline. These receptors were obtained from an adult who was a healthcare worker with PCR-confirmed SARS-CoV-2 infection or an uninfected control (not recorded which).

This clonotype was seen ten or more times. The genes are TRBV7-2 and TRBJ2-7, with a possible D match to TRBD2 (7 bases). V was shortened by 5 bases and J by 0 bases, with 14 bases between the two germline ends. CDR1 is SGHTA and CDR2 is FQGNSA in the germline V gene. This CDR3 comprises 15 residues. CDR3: CASSRGGASSYEQYF. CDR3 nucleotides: TGTGCCAGCAGCCGAGGGGGGGCTAGCTCCTACGAGCAGTACTTC. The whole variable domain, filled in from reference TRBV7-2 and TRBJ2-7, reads GAGVSQSPSNKVTEKGKDVELRCDPISGHTALYWYRQSLGQGLEFLIYFQGNSAPDKSGLPSDRFSAERTGGSVSTLTIQRTQQEDSAVYLCASSRGGASSYEQYFGPGTRLTVT.

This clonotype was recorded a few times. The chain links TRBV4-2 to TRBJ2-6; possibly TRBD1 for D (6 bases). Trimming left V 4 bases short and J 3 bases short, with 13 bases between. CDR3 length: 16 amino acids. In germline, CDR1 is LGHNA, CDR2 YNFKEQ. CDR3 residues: CASSRQEAGGANVLTF. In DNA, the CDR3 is TGTGCCAGCAGCCGACAGGAGGCGGGTGGGGCCAACGTCCTGACTTTC.

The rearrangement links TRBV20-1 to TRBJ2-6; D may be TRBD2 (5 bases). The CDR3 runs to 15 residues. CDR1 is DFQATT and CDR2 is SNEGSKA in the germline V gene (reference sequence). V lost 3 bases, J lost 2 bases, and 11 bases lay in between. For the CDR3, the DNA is TGCAGTGCTAGGGCCCCCGGGGCTGGGGCCAACGTCCTGACTTTC. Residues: CSARAPGAGANVLTF.

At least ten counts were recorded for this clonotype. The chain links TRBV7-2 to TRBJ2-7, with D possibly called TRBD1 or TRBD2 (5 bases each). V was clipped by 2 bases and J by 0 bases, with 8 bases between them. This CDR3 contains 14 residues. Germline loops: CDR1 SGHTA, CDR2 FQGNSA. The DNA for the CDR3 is TGTGCCAGCAGCTTATCAGGGAGCTCCTACGAGCAGTACTTC. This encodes CASSLSGSSYEQYF. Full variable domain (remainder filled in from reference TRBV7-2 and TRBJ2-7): GAGVSQSPSNKVTEKGKDVELRCDPISGHTALYWYRQSLGQGLEFLIYFQGNSAPDKSGLPSDRFSAERTGGSVSTLTIQRTQQEDSAVYLCASSLSGSSYEQYFGPGTRLTVT.

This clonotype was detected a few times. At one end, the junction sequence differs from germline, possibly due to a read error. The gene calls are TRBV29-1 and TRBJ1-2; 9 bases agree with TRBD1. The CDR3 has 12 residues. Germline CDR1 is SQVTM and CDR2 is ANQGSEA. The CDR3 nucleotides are TGCAGCGTTAAAGACAGGGGGTATGGCTACACCTTC. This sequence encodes CSVKDRGYGYTF.

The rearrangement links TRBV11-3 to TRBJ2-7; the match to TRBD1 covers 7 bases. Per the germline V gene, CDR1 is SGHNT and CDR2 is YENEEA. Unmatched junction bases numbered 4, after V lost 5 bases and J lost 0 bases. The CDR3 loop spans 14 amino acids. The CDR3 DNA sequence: TGTGCCAGCAGCCCAAGGGACAGCTCCTACGAGCAGTACTTC. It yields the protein CASSPRDSSYEQYF. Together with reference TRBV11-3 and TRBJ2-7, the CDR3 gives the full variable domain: EAGVVQSPRYKIIEKKQPVAFWCNPISGHNTLYWYLQNLGQGPELLIRYENEEAVDDSQLPKDRFSAERLKGVDSTLKIQPAELGDSAVYLCASSPRDSSYEQYFGPGTRLTVT.

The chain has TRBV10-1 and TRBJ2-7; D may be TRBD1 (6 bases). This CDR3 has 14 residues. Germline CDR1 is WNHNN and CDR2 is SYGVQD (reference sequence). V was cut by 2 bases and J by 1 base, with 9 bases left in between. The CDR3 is CASSETGTSYEQYF. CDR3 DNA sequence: TGCGCCAGCAGTGAGACCGGGACATCCTACGAGCAGTACTTC.

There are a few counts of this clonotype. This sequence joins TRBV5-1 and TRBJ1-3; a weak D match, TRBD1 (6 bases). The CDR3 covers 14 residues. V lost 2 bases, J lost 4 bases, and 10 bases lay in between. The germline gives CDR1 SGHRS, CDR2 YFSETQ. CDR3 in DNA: TGCGCCAGCAGCTTAGGGGGGCAAGGAAACACCATATATTTT. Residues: CASSLGGQGNTIYF.

For the CDR3, the DNA is TGTGCCAGTAGCTTGGACGGACAGGGGGGCGATCAGCCCCAGCATTTT. Encoded protein: CASSLDGQGGDQPQHF. This chain joins TRBV19 and TRBJ1-5, with 10 bases fitting TRBD1. V dropped 6 bases and J dropped 5; count of bases not matched to a gene: 10. CDR1 and CDR2 (germline): LNHDA, SQIVND (reference sequence). This CDR3 is 16 amino acids long.

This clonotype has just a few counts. CDR3 sequence (DNA): TGTGCCAGCTCACCACCCGGGGAGCCGGCAACTAATGAAAAACTGTTTTTT. This translates into CASSPPGEPATNEKLFF. V is TRBV18 and J is TRBJ1-4; D remains unclear. Per the germline V gene, CDR1 is KGHSH and CDR2 is LQKENI. The germline V and J ends were trimmed by 0 bases and 0 bases, with 11 bases remaining between them. There are 17 residues in the CDR3.